The clone carrying this TCR beta chain was recorded only once. Antigen unknown. Profiling relied on immunoSEQ multiplex PCR, and the TCRdb table lists in-frame clones only, not all of them. The sample holds some 6,200 clones, around 80% seen once. There are 18 residues in the CDR3. V was clipped by 5 bases and J by 9 bases; unmatched bases: 20. CDR1 is SGHTA, CDR2 FQGTGA, per germline. This sample was taken from a study of hypomethylating agent response in myelodysplastic syndrome. Study-level background: Of patients, most of the 11 got azacitidine and 3 of 11 decitabine. Of the myelodysplastic syndrome patients, some ten were male, 2 female. Of these patients, about six responded (complete response or hematologic improvement) and roughly five did not. Overall study results and limits: Across all patients and within response groups, hypomethylating treatment left richness, diversity and clonality without significant change.

The receptor's source is a human donor with myelodysplastic syndrome. The gene calls are TRBV7-3 and TRBJ2-1; TRBD2 matches 9 bases. Sequencing was performed on bone marrow, taken before or after starting hypomethylating agent treatment for myelodysplastic syndrome (not recorded which). The CDR3 is CASSSLRFQAGGSGEQFF. Here the CDR3 DNA reads TGTGCCAGCAGCAGCTTAAGATTTCAAGCGGGAGGATCCGGTGAGCAGTTCTTC.